The 15 T cell receptor beta chains given below trace back to one sample, sequenced in a study of blood T cell repertoires in COVID-19. Generated by immunoSEQ multiplex PCR, the TCRdb table keeps only in-frame clones and is missing some. The profile shows 130,000 to 150,000 clones, about nine tenths of them singletons. Sequenced: peripheral blood. These receptors came from a human donor in a cohort sampled during active COVID-19.

This clone was found a few times. The chain couples TRBV7-3 to TRBJ2-3, with 7 positions matching TRBD1. The CDR3 totals 14 residues. CDR1 is SGHTA, CDR2 FQGTGA, per germline. Losses at the gene ends were 5 bases for V and 2 bases for J; bases not matched to a gene: 4. CDR3 sequence reads: CASSPGQFTDTQYF. The CDR3 DNA reads as TGTGCCAGCAGCCCGGGACAGTTCACAGATACGCAGTATTTT.

The V call is TRBV4-2, the J call TRBJ2-3; 10 bases map to TRBD2. CDR1 LGHNA and CDR2 YNFKEQ come from the germline V gene. This CDR3 region has 17 residues. With 2 bases clipped from V and 3 bases from J, the junction kept 8 bases outside the gene matches. CDR3: CASSQPSEAGGTDTQYF. The CDR3 region has the DNA TGTGCCAGCAGCCAACCCTCCGAAGCGGGAGGGACAGATACGCAGTATTTT.

V is TRBV4-1 and J is TRBJ1-3; D is ambiguous. V gave up 2 bases and J gave up 7 bases, with 12 bases separating them. CDR1 and CDR2 from the germline V gene are MGHRA and YSYEKL. The CDR3 extends over 14 amino acids. CDR3 protein: CASSQPGRRNTIYF. CDR3 DNA sequence: TGCGCCAGCAGCCAACCAGGCAGGAGGAACACCATATATTTT.

This chain connects TRBV2 to TRBJ2-3; 8 bases align to TRBD1. J was trimmed by 0 bases and V by 7 bases; bases with no gene match: 6. The germline V gene has CDR1 SNHLY and CDR2 FYNNEI. There are 15 residues in the CDR3. The CDR3 DNA follows: TGTGCCAGCATTCGTTACAGGGGGAGCACAGATACGCAGTATTTT. This encodes CASIRYRGSTDTQYF.

This chain joins TRBV10-2 and TRBJ1-2, with 7 bases lining up with TRBD1. Germline CDR1 reads WSHSY; CDR2 reads SAAADI. This CDR3 comprises 15 residues. V gave up 6 bases and J gave up 8 bases; unmatched junction bases: 15. The CDR3 DNA follows: TGCGCCAGCAGCCACCTGGACAGGAGGGCGGAAGGCTACACCTTC. Translated: CASSHLDRRAEGYTF.

The rearrangement joins TRBV4-1 to TRBJ2-2; D ambiguous. With 0 bases removed from V and 5 bases from J, the gap between germline ends came to 13 bases. The V gene's germline CDR1 is MGHRA and CDR2 YSYEKL. The CDR3 has 16 residues. Here the CDR3 reads CASSQDQPLRTGELFF. The CDR3 bases are TGCGCCAGCAGCCAAGATCAACCGTTACGGACCGGGGAGCTGTTTTTT.

The chain uses TRBV5-4 and TRBJ2-4, with 11 nucleotides matching TRBD1. Trimming took 0 bases from V and 0 from J; bases not matched to a gene: 5. The CDR3 consists of 18 residues. CDR1 is SGHNT and CDR2 is YYREEE in the germline V gene (reference sequence). CDR3 DNA sequence: TGTGCCAGCAGCTTGGGTGGGACAGGGGGTCTAGCCAAAAACATTCAGTACTTC. Protein sequence: CASSLGGTGGLAKNIQYF.

This CDR3 reads CATSSGQDEQYF. The DNA of the CDR3 is TGTGCCACCAGCAGTGGACAGGACGAGCAGTACTTC. The gene calls are TRBV15 and TRBJ2-7, with 7 bases that match TRBD1. In germline, CDR1 is LNHNV, CDR2 YYDKDF (reference sequence). The CDR3 has 12 residues. Trimming removed 3 bases from V and 5 bases from J; junction bases left unmatched: 1.

The chain carries TRBV6-6 and TRBJ2-7, with D unclear. Germline V lookup: CDR1 MNHNY, CDR2 SVGAGI (reference sequence). The CDR3 is 14 residues long. V was trimmed by 1 base and J by 2 bases, leaving 9 bases between them. CDR3 loop: CASSYFTETYEQYF. DNA for the CDR3: TGTGCCAGCAGTTACTTTACAGAAACCTACGAGCAGTACTTC.

Only one count was recorded for this clone. The gene calls are TRBV20-1 and TRBJ2-3, with 13 nucleotides matching TRBD2. This CDR3 is built from 16 residues. After removal of 3 bases from V and 2 bases from J, the junction contained 5 bases not matched to a gene. Germline CDR1 and CDR2: DFQATT and SNEGSKA (reference sequence). This chain's CDR3 is CSASRLAGGDTDTQYF. CDR3 nucleotides: TGCAGTGCTAGTAGACTAGCGGGGGGAGACACAGATACGCAGTATTTT.

The rearrangement uses TRBV9 and TRBJ1-3; a possible D gene is TRBD1 (6 bases). Germline loops: CDR1 SGDLS, CDR2 YYNGEE. The V gene lost 3 bases and the J gene lost 0 bases, with 10 bases spanning the gap. The CDR3 runs to 15 residues. CDR3 DNA sequence: TGTGCCAGCAGCGCGACGGACAGCTCTGGAAACACCATATATTTT. As protein: CASSATDSSGNTIYF.

The CDR3 region is CASSPAKRPGQYTEAFF. In DNA, the CDR3 is TGTGCCAGCTCACCAGCTAAGAGACCGGGACAGTACACTGAAGCTTTCTTT. This chain connects TRBV18 to TRBJ1-1, with 7 positions matching TRBD1. The CDR3 spans 17 residues. Germline lookup yields CDR1 KGHSH and CDR2 LQKENI. Trimming took 2 bases from V and 3 from J; bases not matched to a gene: 12.

This clone was detected only once. The chain employs TRBV6-5 and TRBJ2-6; D is perhaps TRBD2 (6 bases). The CDR3 runs to 14 residues. The germline V gene has CDR1 MNHEY and CDR2 SVGAGI. V was trimmed by 9 bases and J by 8 bases, leaving 17 bases between them. This CDR3 reads CASLLLGGSNVLTF. DNA for the CDR3: TGTGCCAGTTTACTCCTCGGAGGGTCCAACGTCCTGACTTTC.

The chain couples TRBV3-1 (or the pseudogene TRBV3-2) to TRBJ2-2, with D tentatively TRBD2 (6 bases). Trimming took off 3 bases at V and 7 bases at J, with 18 bases between the two ends. Germline CDR1 is LGHDT and CDR2 is YNNKEL (reference sequence). The CDR3 runs 16 residues. The CDR3 DNA sequence: TGTGCCAGCAGCCACGGCCTGGGCGGGAAGTACGGGGAGCTGTTTTTT. It encodes CASSHGLGGKYGELFF.

The J gene is TRBJ2-1, the V gene TRBV6-6; the match to TRBD2 covers 11 bases. Germline V gives CDR1 MNHNY, CDR2 SVGAGI (reference sequence). The V gene end was trimmed by 5 bases and the J gene end by 5 bases; junction bases not matched to a gene: 8. This CDR3 contains 16 residues. The CDR3 bases are TGTGCCAGCAGTCGACTAGCGGGACGGCGGAACAATGAGCAGTTCTTC. Translation gives CASSRLAGRRNNEQFF.